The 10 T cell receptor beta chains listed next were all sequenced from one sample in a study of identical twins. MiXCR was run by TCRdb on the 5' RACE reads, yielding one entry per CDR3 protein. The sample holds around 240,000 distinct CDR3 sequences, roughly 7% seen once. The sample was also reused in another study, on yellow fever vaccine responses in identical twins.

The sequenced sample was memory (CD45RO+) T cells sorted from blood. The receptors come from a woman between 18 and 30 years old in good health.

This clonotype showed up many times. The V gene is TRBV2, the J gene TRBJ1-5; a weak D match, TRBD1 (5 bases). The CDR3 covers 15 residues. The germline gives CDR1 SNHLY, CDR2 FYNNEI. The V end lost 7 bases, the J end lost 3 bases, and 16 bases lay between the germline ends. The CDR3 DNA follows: TGTGCCAGCACCCCTCCAGGACAACTCAATCAGCCCCAGCATTTT. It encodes CASTPPGQLNQPQHF.

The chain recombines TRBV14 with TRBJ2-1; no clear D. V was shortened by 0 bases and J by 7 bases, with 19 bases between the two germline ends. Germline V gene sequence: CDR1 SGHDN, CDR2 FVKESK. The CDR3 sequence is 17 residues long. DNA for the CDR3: TGTGCCAGCAGCCAAGAACGTAGTAGTCAACATATGAATGAGCAGTTCTTC. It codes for CASSQERSSQHMNEQFF.

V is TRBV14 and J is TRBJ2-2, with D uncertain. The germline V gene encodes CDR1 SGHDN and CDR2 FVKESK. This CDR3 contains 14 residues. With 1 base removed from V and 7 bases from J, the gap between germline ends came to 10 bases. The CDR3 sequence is CASSQAWGIGELFF. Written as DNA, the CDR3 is TGTGCCAGCAGCCAAGCATGGGGTATCGGGGAGCTGTTTTTT.

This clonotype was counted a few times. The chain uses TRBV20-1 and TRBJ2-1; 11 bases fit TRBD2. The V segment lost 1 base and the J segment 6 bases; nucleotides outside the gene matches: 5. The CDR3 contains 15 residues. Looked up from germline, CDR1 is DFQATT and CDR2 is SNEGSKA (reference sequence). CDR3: CSARAPSGGTNEQFF. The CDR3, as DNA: TGCAGTGCTAGAGCCCCTAGCGGGGGGACCAATGAGCAGTTCTTC.

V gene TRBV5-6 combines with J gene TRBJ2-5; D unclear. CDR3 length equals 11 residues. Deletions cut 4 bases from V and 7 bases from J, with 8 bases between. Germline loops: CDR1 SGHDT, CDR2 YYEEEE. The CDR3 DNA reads TGTGCCAGCAGCCGAGAAGTGACCCAGTACTTC. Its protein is CASSREVTQYF.

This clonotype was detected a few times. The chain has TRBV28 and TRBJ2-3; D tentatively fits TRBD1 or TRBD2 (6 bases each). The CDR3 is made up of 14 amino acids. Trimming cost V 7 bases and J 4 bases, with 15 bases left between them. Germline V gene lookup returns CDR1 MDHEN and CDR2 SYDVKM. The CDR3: CASKNGGSADTQYF. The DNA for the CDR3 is TGTGCCAGCAAGAACGGGGGCTCGGCAGATACGCAGTATTTT.

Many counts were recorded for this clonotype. CDR3 nucleotide sequence: TGCGCCAGCAGCTGGCTGGGGACAGGGGGTTTCACAGATACGCAGTATTTT. It specifies CASSWLGTGGFTDTQYF. The rearrangement joins TRBV5-1 to TRBJ2-3; 11 positions match TRBD1. Germline values: CDR1 SGHRS, CDR2 YFSETQ. With V trimmed by 3 bases and J by 2 bases, 8 bases remained unmatched. This CDR3 is built from 17 residues. The whole variable domain, filled in from reference TRBV5-1 and TRBJ2-3, reads KAGVTQTPRYLIKTRGQQVTLSCSPISGHRSVSWYQQTPGQGLQFLFEYFSETQRNKGNFPGRFSGRQFSNSRSEMNVSTLELGDSALYLCASSWLGTGGFTDTQYFGPGTRLTVL.

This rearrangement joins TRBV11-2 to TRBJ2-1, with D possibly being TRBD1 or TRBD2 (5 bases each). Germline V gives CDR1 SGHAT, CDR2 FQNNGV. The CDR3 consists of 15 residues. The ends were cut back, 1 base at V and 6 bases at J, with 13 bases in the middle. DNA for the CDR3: TGTGCCAGCAGCTTAGGAGGTCCTGGGGGCAATGAGCAGTTCTTC. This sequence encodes CASSLGGPGGNEQFF.

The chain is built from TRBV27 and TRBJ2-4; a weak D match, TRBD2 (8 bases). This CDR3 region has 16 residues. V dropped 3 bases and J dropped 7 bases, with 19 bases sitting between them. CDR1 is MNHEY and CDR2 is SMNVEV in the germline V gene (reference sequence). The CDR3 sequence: CASSLAGGGGGNIQYF. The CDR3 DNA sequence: TGTGCCAGCAGTTTGGCGGGAGGAGGGGGCGGGAACATTCAGTACTTC.

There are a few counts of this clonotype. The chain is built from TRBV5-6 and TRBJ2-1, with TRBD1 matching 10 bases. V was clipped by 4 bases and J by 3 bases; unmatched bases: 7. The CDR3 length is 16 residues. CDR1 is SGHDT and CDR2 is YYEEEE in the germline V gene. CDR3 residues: CASSLMGQGHYNEQFF. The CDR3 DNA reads TGTGCCAGCAGCCTAATGGGACAGGGGCACTACAATGAGCAGTTCTTC.